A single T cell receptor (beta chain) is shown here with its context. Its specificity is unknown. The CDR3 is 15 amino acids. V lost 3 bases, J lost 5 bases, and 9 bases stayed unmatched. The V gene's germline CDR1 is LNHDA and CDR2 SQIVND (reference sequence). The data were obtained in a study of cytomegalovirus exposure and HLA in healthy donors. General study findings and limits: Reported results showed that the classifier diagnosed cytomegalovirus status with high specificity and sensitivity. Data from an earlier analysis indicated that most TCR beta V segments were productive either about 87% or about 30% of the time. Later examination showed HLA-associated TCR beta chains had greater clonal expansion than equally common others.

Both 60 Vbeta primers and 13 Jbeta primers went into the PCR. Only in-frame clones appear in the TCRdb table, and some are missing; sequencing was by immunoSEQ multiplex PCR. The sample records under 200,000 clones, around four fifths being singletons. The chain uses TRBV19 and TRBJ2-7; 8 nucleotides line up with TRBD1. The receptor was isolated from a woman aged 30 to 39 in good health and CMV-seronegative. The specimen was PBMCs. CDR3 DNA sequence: TGTGCCAGTAGTATCCGGGGACAGGCCGTGGACGAGCAGTACTTC. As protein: CASSIRGQAVDEQYF. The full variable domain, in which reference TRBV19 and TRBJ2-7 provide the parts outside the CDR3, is DGGITQSPKYLFRKEGQNVTLSCEQNLNHDAMYWYRQDPGQGLRLIYYSQIVNDFQKGDIAEGYSVSREKKESFPLTVTSAQKNPTAFYLCASSIRGQAVDEQYFGPGTRLTVT.